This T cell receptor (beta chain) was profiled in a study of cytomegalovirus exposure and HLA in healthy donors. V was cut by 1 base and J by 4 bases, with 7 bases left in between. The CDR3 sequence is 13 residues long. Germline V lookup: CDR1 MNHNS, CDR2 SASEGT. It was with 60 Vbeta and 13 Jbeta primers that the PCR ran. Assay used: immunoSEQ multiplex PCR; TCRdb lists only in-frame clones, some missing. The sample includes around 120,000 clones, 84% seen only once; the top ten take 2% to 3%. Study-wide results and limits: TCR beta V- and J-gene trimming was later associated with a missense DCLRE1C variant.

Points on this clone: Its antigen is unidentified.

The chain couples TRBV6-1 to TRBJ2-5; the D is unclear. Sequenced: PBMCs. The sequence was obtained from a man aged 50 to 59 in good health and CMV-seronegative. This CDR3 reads CASSEGPGETQYF. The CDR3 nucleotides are TGTGCCAGCAGTGAAGGGCCAGGAGAGACCCAGTACTTC.